This is a list of T cell receptor beta chains from one sample in a study of T cells in Graves' hyperthyroidism and ophthalmopathy. TCRdb reprocessed the multiplex PCR reads with MiXCR, giving one entry per CDR3 protein. This table holds hundreds of thousands of distinct CDR3 sequences, under 15% found once. Sequencing was done on a sample of blood. The receptors originated from a woman between 40 and 50 years old with Graves' ophthalmopathy. Both conserved end residues are part of each CDR3. The D gene is left open where the match is weak. Expanded clones get a size class; other rows say once, few or many, or leave the size out.

>NA|TRBV4-2|TRBJ2-7|NA
CASSQEIGRWGYEQYF
TGTGCCAGCAGCCAAGAAATTGGACGGTGGGGCTACGAGCAGTACTTC
>many|TRBV28|TRBJ1-6|NA
CASRRETLGRGSPLHF
TGTGCCAGCCGCCGGGAGACACTGGGACGCGGTTCACCCCTCCACTTT
>NA|TRBV3-1|TRBJ1-3|NA
CASSQSTVANTIYF
TGTGCCAGCAGCCAAAGTACAGTGGCAAACACCATATATTTT
>NA|TRBV6-5|TRBJ2-7|NA
CASSFVQGSEQYF
TGTGCCAGCAGTTTCGTCCAGGGGAGCGAGCAGTACTTC
>many|TRBV20-1|TRBJ1-1|NA
CSTSPLTGPGWTEAFF
TGCAGTACCTCACCCTTGACAGGCCCAGGGTGGACTGAAGCTTTCTTT
>NA|TRBV24-1|TRBJ2-2|TRBD2
CATSDPSGRGELFF
TGTGCCACCAGTGATCCTAGCGGGAGAGGGGAGCTGTTTTTT
>many|TRBV20-1|TRBJ2-7|NA
CSARGQSYEQYF
TGCAGTGCTAGGGGGCAGTCCTACGAGCAGTACTTC
>many|TRBV6-1|TRBJ2-2|NA
CASSEQGGGELFF
TGTGCCAGCAGTGAGCAGGGGGGCGGGGAGCTGTTTTTT
>many|TRBV5-1|TRBJ2-7|NA
CASRPHEGNEQYF
TGCGCCAGCAGACCCCACGAGGGAAACGAGCAGTACTTC
>many|TRBV25-1|TRBJ2-7|TRBD2
CASSREGEQYF
TGTGCCAGCTCCCGGGAGGGCGAGCAGTACTTC
>many|TRBV11-2|TRBJ1-5|NA
CASSLWGRFGDQPQHF
TGTGCCAGCAGCCTCTGGGGACGGTTTGGGGATCAGCCCCAGCATTTT
>many|TRBV6-2/TRBV6-3|TRBJ1-5|TRBD1
CASRRQGWGNQPQHF
TGTGCCAGCAGAAGACAGGGTTGGGGCAATCAGCCCCAGCATTTT
>few|TRBV28|TRBJ2-7|NA
CASSLFRGGYEQYF
TGTGCCAGCAGTTTGTTCAGGGGAGGATACGAGCAGTACTTC
>once|TRBV11-2|TRBJ1-1|TRBD1
CASRQRDRARGTEAFF
TGTGCCAGCAGGCAAAGGGACAGGGCGAGAGGGACTGAAGCTTTCTTT
>many|TRBV27|TRBJ1-2|TRBD1
CASSVDRDTNGYTF
TGTGCCAGCAGTGTGGACAGGGACACGAATGGCTACACCTTC
>many|TRBV4-1|TRBJ2-7|TRBD2
CASSQRMMAGDLYEQYF
TGCGCCAGCAGCCAAAGGATGATGGCGGGAGACTTATACGAGCAGTACTTC
>many|TRBV7-2|TRBJ2-1|TRBD2
CASSLQAGVRDEQFF
TGTGCCAGCAGCTTACAGGCGGGAGTCAGGGATGAGCAGTTCTTC
>few|TRBV28|TRBJ1-6|NA
CASSFFLVKVPLHF
TGTGCCAGCAGTTTTTTCTTGGTTAAGGTACCCCTCCACTTT
>NA|TRBV18|TRBJ2-6|NA
CASSPIQGPGANVLTF
TGTGCCAGCTCACCCATTCAGGGTCCTGGGGCCAACGTCCTGACTTTC
>many|TRBV27|TRBJ1-2|NA
CASSGNMESGYTF
TGTGCCAGCAGTGGAAACATGGAGAGTGGCTACACCTTC
>NA|TRBV13|TRBJ2-7|NA
CASSPQGRVSSYEQYF
TGTGCCAGCAGCCCTCAGGGTAGGGTGAGCTCCTACGAGCAGTACTTC
>many|TRBV6-1|TRBJ2-5|NA
CASSQLLDSAETQYF
TGTGCCAGCAGTCAACTACTGGACTCTGCGGAGACCCAGTACTTC
>few|TRBV7-6|TRBJ2-5|TRBD2
CASSLWASGLQETQYF
TGTGCCAGCAGCTTATGGGCTAGCGGGCTCCAAGAGACCCAGTACTTC
>NA|TRBV11-2|TRBJ2-4|TRBD2
CAGSPAGSRRDIQYF
TGTGCCGGCAGCCCAGCGGGGTCCAGGCGGGACATTCAGTACTTC
>few|TRBV7-3|TRBJ2-6|NA
CASSLDGISGANVLTF
TGTGCCAGCAGCCTCGACGGAATCTCTGGGGCCAACGTCCTGACTTTC
>many|TRBV24-1|TRBJ2-7|NA
CATSEFHGGEQYF
TGTGCCACCAGTGAATTTCACGGAGGGGAGCAGTACTTC
>NA|TRBV4-3|TRBJ2-5|TRBD2
CASSQAGGLETQYF
TGCGCCAGCAGCCAAGCGGGAGGGCTAGAGACCCAGTACTTC
>few|TRBV4-1|TRBJ1-3|NA
CASSQENTRGNTIYF
TGCGCCAGCAGCCAAGAAAACACCCGTGGAAACACCATATATTTT
>few|TRBV20-1|TRBJ1-6|TRBD1
CSARKPDRDFTPLHF
TGCAGTGCTAGGAAACCCGACAGGGACTTTACACCCCTCCACTTT
>many|TRBV10-2|TRBJ2-7|NA
CASSASGNEQYF
TGCGCCAGCAGTGCTTCCGGGAACGAGCAGTACTTC
>NA|TRBV28|TRBJ2-2|NA
CASNSGNDAGELFF
TGTGCCAGCAACTCAGGGAATGACGCCGGGGAGCTGTTTTTT
>NA|TRBV4-2|TRBJ1-1|NA
CASNQVGGLNTEAFF
TGTGCCAGCAACCAAGTGGGCGGATTGAACACTGAAGCTTTCTTT
>few|TRBV2|TRBJ2-5|NA
CASSDQGYWETQYF
TGTGCCAGCAGTGATCAGGGTTACTGGGAGACCCAGTACTTC
>NA|TRBV9|TRBJ1-5|NA
CASSPAGGTNQPQHF
TGTGCCAGCAGCCCCGCGGGGGGAACTAATCAGCCCCAGCATTTT
>NA|TRBV19|TRBJ2-7|TRBD2
CASSPGTSGVRGDYEQYF
TGTGCCAGTAGTCCCGGGACTAGCGGGGTGAGAGGAGACTACGAGCAGTACTTC
>many|TRBV28|TRBJ1-2|NA
CASSSRGWYAYGYTF
TGTGCCAGCAGTTCGCGGGGCTGGTATGCCTATGGCTACACCTTC
>NA|TRBV19|TRBJ1-5|NA
CASRDERSNPTQHF
TGTGCCAGTAGGGACGAGAGATCAAATCCGACCCAGCATTTT
>many|TRBV2|TRBJ1-2|NA
CASIAPGELLYGYTF
TGTGCCAGCATTGCTCCGGGAGAACTCCTCTATGGCTACACCTTC
>many|TRBV30|TRBJ2-5|TRBD2
CAWSRGSGDQETQYF
TGTGCCTGGAGTAGGGGTAGCGGGGACCAAGAGACCCAGTACTTC
>NA|TRBV13|TRBJ1-1|NA
CASSLAGGLKTEAFF
TGTGCCAGCAGCTTAGCGGGGGGGCTAAAGACTGAAGCTTTCTTT
>NA|TRBV11-2|TRBJ1-1|NA
CASSRREVQGRPEAFF
TGTGCCAGCAGCCGGAGAGAGGTGCAGGGACGACCTGAAGCTTTCTTT
>few|TRBV20-1|TRBJ2-2|NA
CSAPSGGGITGELFF
TGCAGTGCTCCCTCCGGAGGGGGCATCACCGGGGAGCTGTTTTTT
>many|TRBV4-2|TRBJ1-3|NA
CASSQHEGISGNTIYF
TGTGCCAGCAGCCAACACGAAGGGATCTCTGGAAACACCATATATTTT
>many|TRBV28|TRBJ1-2|NA
CASSLLEQLYGYTF
TGTGCCAGCAGTTTATTAGAACAGCTCTATGGCTACACCTTC
>many|TRBV15|TRBJ1-2|NA
CATSRGSQGRGGSYGYTF
TGTGCCACCAGCAGAGGGTCGCAGGGACGGGGTGGAAGCTATGGCTACACCTTC
>few|TRBV7-7|TRBJ2-2|TRBD1
CASSLGQGSYTGELFF
TGTGCTAGCAGCTTAGGACAGGGGTCCTACACCGGGGAGCTGTTTTTT